This T cell receptor (beta chain) was obtained from a study of blood T cells in healthy people across ages. CDR1 and CDR2 (germline): MGHRA, YSYEKL. The CDR3 is 15 residues long. The V and J ends lost 1 base and 4 bases respectively, with 13 bases between them. A sample-barcoded 5' primer and a J-beta primer mix were used in a second PCR of roughly 6 to 11 cycles. Each cDNA molecule carried a tag from a template-switch adaptor that contained 12 random nucleotides. TCRdb itself ran the 5' RACE reads through MiXCR, one entry per CDR3 protein. The sample yields about 1.6 million distinct CDR3 sequences, approximately 32% seen once. The study, taken as a whole, reports: With unsorted PBMCs, a conclusive comparison of naive versus antigen-experienced cells was not possible.

With regard to this clonotype: What it binds is not known.

Ranging in age from roughly 6 to 95, the donors were healthy Caucasian individuals from Russia. The study isolated at least 7 million PBMCs from each sample. The J gene is TRBJ1-2, the V gene TRBV4-1; tentatively, D is TRBD1 (5 bases). The sequenced sample consisted of blood. The TCR originated in a woman between 25 and 40 years old in good health. CDR3 residues: CASSQGWGKGYGYTF. The CDR3 nucleotides are TGCGCCAGCAGCCAAGGCTGGGGCAAGGGCTATGGCTACACCTTC.